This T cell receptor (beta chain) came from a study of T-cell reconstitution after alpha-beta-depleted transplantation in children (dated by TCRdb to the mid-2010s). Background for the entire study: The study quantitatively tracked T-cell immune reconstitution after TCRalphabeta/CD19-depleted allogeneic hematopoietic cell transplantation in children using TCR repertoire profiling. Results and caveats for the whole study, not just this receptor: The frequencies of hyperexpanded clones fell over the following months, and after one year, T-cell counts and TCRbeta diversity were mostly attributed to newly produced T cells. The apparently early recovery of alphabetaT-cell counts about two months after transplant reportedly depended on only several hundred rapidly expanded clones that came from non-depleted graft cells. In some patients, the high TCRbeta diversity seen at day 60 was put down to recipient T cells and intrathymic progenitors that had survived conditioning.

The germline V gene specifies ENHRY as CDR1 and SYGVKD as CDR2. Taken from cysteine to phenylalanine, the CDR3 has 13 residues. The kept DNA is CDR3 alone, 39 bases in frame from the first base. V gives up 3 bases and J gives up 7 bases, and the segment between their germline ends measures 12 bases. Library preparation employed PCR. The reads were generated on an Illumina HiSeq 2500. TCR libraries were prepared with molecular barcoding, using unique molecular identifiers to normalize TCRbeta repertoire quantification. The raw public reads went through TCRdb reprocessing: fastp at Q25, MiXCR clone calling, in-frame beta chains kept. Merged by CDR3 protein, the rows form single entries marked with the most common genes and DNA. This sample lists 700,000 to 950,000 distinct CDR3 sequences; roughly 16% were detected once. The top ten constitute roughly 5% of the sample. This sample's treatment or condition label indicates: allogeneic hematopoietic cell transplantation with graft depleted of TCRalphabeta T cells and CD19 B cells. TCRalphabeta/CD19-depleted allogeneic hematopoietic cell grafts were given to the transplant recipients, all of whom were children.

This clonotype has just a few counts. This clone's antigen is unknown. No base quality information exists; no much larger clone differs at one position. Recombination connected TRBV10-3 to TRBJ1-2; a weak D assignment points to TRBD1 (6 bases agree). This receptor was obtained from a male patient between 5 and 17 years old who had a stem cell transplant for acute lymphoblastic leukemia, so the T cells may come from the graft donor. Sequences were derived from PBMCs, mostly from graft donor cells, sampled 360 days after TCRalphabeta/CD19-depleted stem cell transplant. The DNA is TGTGCCATCAGTGATACAGGGAGCGGTGGCTACACCTTC. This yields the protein CAISDTGSGGYTF.